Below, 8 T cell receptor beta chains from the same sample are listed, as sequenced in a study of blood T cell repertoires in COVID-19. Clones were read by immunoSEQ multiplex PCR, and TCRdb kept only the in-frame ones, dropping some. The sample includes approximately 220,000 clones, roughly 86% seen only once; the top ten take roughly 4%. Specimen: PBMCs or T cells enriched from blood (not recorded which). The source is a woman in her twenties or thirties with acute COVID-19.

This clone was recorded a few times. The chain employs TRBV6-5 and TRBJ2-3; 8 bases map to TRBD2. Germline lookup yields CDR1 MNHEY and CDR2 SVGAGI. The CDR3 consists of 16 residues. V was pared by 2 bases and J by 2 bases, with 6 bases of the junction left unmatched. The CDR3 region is CASSYGIAGNTDTQYF. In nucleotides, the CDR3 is TGTGCCAGCAGTTACGGGATAGCGGGGAACACAGATACGCAGTATTTT.

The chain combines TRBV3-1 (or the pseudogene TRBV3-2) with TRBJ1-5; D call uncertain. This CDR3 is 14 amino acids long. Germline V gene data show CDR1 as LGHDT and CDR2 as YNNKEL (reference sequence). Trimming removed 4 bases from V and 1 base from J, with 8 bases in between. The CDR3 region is CASSRSVSNQPQHF. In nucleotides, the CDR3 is TGTGCCAGCAGCCGGAGTGTGAGCAATCAGCCCCAGCATTTT.

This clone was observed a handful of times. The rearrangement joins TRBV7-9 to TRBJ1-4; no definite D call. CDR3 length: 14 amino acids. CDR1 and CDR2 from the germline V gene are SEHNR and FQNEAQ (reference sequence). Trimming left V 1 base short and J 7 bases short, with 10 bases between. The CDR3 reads CASSLVMAGEKLFF. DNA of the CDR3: TGTGCCAGCAGCTTAGTGATGGCTGGTGAAAAACTGTTTTTT.

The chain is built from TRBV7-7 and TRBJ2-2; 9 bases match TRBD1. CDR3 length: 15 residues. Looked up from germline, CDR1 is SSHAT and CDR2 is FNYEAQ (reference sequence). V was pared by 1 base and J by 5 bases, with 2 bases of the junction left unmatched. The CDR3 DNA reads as TGTGCCAGCAGCTTAGTGACAGGGGGAACCGGGGAGCTGTTTTTT. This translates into CASSLVTGGTGELFF.

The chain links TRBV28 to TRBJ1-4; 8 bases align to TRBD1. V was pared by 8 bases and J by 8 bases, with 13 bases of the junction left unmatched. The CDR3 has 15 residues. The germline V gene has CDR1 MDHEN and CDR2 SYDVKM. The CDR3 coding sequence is TGTGCCAGCGACCACAGGGGGACCCCGGAGGAAAAACTGTTTTTT. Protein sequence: CASDHRGTPEEKLFF.

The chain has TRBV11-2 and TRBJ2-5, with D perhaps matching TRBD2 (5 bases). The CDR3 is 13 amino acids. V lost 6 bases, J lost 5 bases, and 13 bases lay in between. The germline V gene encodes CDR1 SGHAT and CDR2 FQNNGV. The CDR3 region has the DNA TGTGCCAGCAGTCCTACGGGGATGGAGACCCAGTACTTC. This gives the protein CASSPTGMETQYF.

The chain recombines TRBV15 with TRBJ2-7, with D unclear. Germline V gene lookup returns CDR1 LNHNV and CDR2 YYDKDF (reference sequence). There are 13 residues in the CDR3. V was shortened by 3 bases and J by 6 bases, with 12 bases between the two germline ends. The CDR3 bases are TGTGCCACCAGCAGTCTCGGTTTACTCGAGCAGTACTTC. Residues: CATSSLGLLEQYF.

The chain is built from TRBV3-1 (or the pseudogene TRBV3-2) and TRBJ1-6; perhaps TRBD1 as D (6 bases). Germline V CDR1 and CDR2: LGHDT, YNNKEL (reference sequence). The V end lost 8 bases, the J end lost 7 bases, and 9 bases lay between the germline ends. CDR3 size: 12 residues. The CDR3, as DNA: TGTGCCAGCCGTGACAGGAATTCACCCCTCCACTTT. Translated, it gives CASRDRNSPLHF.